A selection of T cell receptor beta chains follows, all from one sample in a study of blood T cell repertoires in COVID-19. The table came from immunoSEQ multiplex PCR; TCRdb's copy has only in-frame clones and leaves some out. The data contain 190,000 or so clones, about nine tenths of them singletons. The sample comprised peripheral blood. The receptors stem from a woman in her seventies with acute or convalescent COVID-19. CDR3s include the opening cysteine and the closing phenylalanine or tryptophan. The D gene is left open where the match is weak. Some rows mark clone size as missing; the rest say once, few, many or name a class of expanded clone.

v_gene: TRBV28
d_gene: TRBD1
j_gene: TRBJ1-5
abundance: -
CDR3aa: CASSLRQGLGNQPQHF
CDR3nt: TGTGCCAGCAGTTTGCGACAGGGGCTGGGAAATCAGCCCCAGCATTTT

v_gene: TRBV5-1
d_gene: -
j_gene: TRBJ2-1
abundance: -
CDR3aa: CASSPGTSSAYNEQFF
CDR3nt: TGCGCCAGCAGCCCGGGGACTTCCTCCGCCTACAATGAGCAGTTCTTC

v_gene: TRBV5-4
d_gene: TRBD1
j_gene: TRBJ2-7
abundance: once
CDR3aa: CASSLVGQRYEQYF
CDR3nt: TGTGCCAGCAGCTTGGTGGGACAGCGCTACGAGCAGTACTTC

v_gene: TRBV28
d_gene: TRBD2
j_gene: TRBJ2-7
abundance: -
CDR3aa: CASSLGLAGAAYEQYF
CDR3nt: TGTGCCAGCAGCCTCGGACTAGCGGGGGCCGCCTACGAGCAGTACTTC

v_gene: TRBV18
d_gene: TRBD1
j_gene: TRBJ1-3
abundance: -
CDR3aa: CASSPSPTGQLSGNTIYF
CDR3nt: TGTGCCAGCTCCCCTTCCCCCACGGGACAGCTCTCTGGAAACACCATATATTTT

v_gene: TRBV19
d_gene: TRBD2
j_gene: TRBJ2-7
abundance: once
CDR3aa: CASSLPGLAVYEQYF
CDR3nt: TGTGCCAGTAGCCTCCCGGGACTAGCGGTCTACGAGCAGTACTTC

v_gene: TRBV6-1
d_gene: -
j_gene: TRBJ1-6
abundance: -
CDR3aa: CASSDQGSSPLHF
CDR3nt: TGTGCCAGCAGTGATCAGGGCAGTTCACCCCTCCACTTT

v_gene: TRBV6-1
d_gene: -
j_gene: TRBJ1-3
abundance: -
CDR3aa: CASSEQAISGNTIYF
CDR3nt: TGTGCCAGCAGTGAACAGGCGATCTCTGGAAACACCATATATTTT

v_gene: TRBV2
d_gene: TRBD1
j_gene: TRBJ1-4
abundance: -
CDR3aa: CASNPSQGAGEKLFF
CDR3nt: TGTGCCAGCAACCCGAGTCAGGGGGCGGGAGAAAAACTGTTTTTT

v_gene: TRBV7-2
d_gene: -
j_gene: TRBJ2-2
abundance: -
CDR3aa: CASSLVSSTGELFF
CDR3nt: TGTGCCAGCAGCTTAGTTTCGAGCACCGGGGAGCTGTTTTTT

v_gene: TRBV2
d_gene: TRBD1
j_gene: TRBJ1-2
abundance: -
CDR3aa: CASSGTGGTYGYTF
CDR3nt: TGTGCCAGCAGTGGGACAGGGGGCACCTATGGCTACACCTTC